This TCR beta chain was recovered during a study of T-cell reconstitution after alpha-beta-depleted transplantation in children. Germline-derived CDR1 and CDR2 are SGHRS and YFSETQ. CDR3 length: 13 amino acids. In this sample, this clonotype turned up a few times. At one end, the junction sequence differs from germline, possibly due to a read error. Unique molecular identifiers were used in preparing the TCRbeta library. TCRdb re-derived calls from the PCR reads in MiXCR, one entry per CDR3 protein. The table includes 200,000 to 250,000 distinct CDR3 sequences, around 12% detected once. This receptor was obtained from a human donor who donated a stem cell graft to a child with acute lymphoblastic leukemia. V usage is TRBV5-1 and J usage is TRBJ2-7; 7 bases match TRBD1. The specimen comprised PBMCs from the stem cell graft donor, sampled from the stem cell graft. CDR3 residues: CASSFMPGQERYF. In nucleotides, the CDR3 is TGCGCCAGCAGCTTTATGCCCGGACAGGAGCGGTACTTC.